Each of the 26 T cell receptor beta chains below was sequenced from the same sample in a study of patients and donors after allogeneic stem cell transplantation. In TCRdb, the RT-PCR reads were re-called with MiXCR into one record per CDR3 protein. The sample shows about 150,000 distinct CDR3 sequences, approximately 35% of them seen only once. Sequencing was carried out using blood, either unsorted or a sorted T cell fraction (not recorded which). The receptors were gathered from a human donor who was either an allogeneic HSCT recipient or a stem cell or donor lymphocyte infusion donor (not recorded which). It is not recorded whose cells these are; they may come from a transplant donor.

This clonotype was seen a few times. The CDR3, as DNA: TGTGCCAGCAGTTCGGGACTAGCGGCCGACTACGAGCAGTACGTC. Translating it yields CASSSGLAADYEQYV. The chain employs TRBV28 and TRBJ2-7; 11 nucleotides agree with TRBD2. The CDR3 runs to 15 residues. With V trimmed by 4 bases and J by 3 bases, 5 bases remained unmatched. Germline V gives CDR1 MDHEN, CDR2 SYDVKM.

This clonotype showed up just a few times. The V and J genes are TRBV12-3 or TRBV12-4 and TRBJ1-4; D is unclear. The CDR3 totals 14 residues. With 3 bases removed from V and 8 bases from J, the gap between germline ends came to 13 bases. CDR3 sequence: CASSFSGRFEKLFF. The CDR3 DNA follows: TGTGCCAGCAGTTTTAGTGGGCGATTCGAAAAACTGTTTTTT.

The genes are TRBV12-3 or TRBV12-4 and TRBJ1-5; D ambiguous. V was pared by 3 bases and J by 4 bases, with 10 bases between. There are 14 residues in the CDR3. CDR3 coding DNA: TGTGCCAGCAGTTTTTTCGGGATAAATCAGCCCCAGCATTTT. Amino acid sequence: CASSFFGINQPQHF.

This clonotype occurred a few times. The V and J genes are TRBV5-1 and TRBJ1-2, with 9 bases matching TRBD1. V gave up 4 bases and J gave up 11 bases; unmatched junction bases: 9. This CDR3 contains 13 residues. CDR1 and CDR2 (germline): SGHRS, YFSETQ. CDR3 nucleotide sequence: TGCGCCAGCAGCCCAGGGACAGGGCGGGAATACACCTTC. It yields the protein CASSPGTGREYTF.

CDR3 nucleotides: TGTGCCAGCAGTTGGACTCACAGGGAGGGCTACACCTTC. Its protein is CASSWTHREGYTF. The chain employs TRBV12-3 or TRBV12-4 and TRBJ1-2; TRBD1 might be the D (6 bases). V dropped 4 bases and J dropped 8 bases, with 14 bases sitting between them. The CDR3 is 13 amino acids.

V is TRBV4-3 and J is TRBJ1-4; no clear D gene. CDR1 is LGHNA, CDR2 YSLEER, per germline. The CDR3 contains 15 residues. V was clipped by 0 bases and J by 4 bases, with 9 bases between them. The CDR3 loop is CASSQEPRDNEKLFF. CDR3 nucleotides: TGCGCCAGCAGCCAAGAACCGAGGGATAATGAAAAACTGTTTTTT.

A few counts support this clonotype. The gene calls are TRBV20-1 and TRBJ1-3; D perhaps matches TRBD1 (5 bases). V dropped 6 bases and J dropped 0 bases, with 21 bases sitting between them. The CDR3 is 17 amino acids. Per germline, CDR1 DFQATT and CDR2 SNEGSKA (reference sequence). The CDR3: CSALQGNQPTSGNTIYF. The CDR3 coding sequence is TGCAGTGCACTCCAGGGCAACCAACCCACCTCTGGAAACACCATATATTTT.

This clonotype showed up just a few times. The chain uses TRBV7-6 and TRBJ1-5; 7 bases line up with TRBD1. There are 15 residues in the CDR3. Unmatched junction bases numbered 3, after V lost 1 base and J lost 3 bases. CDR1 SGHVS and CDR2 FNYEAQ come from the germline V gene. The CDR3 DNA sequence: TGTGCCAGCAGCTTAGAACAGGGGTTCAATCAGCCCCAGCATTTT. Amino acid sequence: CASSLEQGFNQPQHF.

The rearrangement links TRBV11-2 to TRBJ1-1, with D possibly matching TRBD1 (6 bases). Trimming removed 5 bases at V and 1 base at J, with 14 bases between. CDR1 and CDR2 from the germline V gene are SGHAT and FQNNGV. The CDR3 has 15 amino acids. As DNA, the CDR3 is TGTGCCAGCAGCCCCCGACAGGTCCAGAACACTGAAGCTTTCTTT. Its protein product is CASSPRQVQNTEAFF.

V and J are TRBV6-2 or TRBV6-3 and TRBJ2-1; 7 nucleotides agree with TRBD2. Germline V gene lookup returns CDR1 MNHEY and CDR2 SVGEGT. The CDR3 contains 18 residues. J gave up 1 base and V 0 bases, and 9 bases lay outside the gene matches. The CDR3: CASSYSRESGASYNEQFF. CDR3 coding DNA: TGTGCCAGCAGTTACTCGAGGGAGAGCGGGGCATCCTACAATGAGCAGTTCTTC.

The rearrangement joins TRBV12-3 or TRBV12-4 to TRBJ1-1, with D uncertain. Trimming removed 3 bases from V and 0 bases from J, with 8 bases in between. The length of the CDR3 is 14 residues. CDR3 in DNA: TGTGCCAGCAGTTTCGGCACCCTGAACACTGAAGCTTTCTTT. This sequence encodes CASSFGTLNTEAFF.

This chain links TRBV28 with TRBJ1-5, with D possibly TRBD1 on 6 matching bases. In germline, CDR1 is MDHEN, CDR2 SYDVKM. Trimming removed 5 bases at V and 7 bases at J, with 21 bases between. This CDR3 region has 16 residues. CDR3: CASSTGQGSLSQPQHF. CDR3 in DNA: TGTGCCAGCAGTACCGGGCAGGGGAGCCTCTCGCAGCCCCAGCATTTT. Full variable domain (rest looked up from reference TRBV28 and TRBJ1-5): DVKVTQSSRYLVKRTGEKVFLECVQDMDHENMFWYRQDPGLGLRLIYFSYDVKMKEKGDIPEGYSVSREKKERFSLILESASTNQTSMYLCASSTGQGSLSQPQHFGDGTRLSIL.

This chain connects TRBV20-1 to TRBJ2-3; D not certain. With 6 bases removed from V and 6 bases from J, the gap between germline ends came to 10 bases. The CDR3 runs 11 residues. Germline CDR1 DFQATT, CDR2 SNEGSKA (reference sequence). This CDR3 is CSALPSDTQYF. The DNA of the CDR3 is TGCAGTGCGCTCCCCTCCGATACGCAGTATTTT.

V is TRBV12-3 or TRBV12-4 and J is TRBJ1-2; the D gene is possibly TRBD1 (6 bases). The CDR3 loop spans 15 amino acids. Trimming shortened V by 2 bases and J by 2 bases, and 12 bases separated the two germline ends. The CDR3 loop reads CASSLTFGGNYGYTF. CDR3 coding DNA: TGTGCCAGCAGTTTAACCTTCGGGGGCAACTATGGCTACACCTTC.

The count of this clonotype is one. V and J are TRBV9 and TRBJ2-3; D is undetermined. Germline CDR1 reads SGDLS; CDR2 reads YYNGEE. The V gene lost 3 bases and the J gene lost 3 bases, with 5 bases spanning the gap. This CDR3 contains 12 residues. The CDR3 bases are TGTGCCAGCAGCGATAAAACAGATACGCAGTATTTT. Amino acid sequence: CASSDKTDTQYF.

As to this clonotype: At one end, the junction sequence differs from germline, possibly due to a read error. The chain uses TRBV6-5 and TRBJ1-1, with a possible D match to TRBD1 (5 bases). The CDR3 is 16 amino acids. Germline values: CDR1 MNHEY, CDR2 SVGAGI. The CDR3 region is CASSPGMAVKNTEALF. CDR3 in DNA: TGTGCCAGCAGTCCAGGGATGGCAGTAAAGAACACTGAAGCTCTCTTT.

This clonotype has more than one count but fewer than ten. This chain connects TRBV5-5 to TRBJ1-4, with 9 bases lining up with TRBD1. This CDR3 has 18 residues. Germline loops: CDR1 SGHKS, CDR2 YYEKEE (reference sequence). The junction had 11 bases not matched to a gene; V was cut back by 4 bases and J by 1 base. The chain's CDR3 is CASSRTGVGLGTNEKLFF. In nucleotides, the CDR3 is TGTGCCAGCAGCCGGACAGGGGTGGGTCTTGGAACTAATGAAAAACTGTTTTTT. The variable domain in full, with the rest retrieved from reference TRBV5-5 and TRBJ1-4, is DAGVTQSPTHLIKTRGQQVTLRCSPISGHKSVSWYQQVLGQGPQFIFQYYEKEERGRGNFPDRFSARQFPNYSSELNVNALLLGDSALYLCASSRTGVGLGTNEKLFFGSGTQLSVL.

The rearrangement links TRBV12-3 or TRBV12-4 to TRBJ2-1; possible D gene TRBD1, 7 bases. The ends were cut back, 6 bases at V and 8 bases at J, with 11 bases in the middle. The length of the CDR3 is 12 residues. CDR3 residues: CASSQGGHEQFF. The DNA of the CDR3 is TGTGCCAGCAGCCAGGGGGGCCATGAGCAGTTCTTC.

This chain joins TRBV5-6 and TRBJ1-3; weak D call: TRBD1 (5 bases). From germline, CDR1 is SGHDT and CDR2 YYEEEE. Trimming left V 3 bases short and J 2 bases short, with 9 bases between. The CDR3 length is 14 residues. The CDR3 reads CASSSRVTGNTIYF. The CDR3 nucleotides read TGTGCCAGCAGCTCCAGGGTTACTGGAAACACCATATATTTT.

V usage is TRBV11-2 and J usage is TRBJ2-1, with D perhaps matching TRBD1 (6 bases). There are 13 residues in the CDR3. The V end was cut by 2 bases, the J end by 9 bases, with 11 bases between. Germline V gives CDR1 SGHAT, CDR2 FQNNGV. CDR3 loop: CASSLKGVSEQFF. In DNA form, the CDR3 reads TGTGCCAGCAGCTTAAAGGGGGTCAGTGAGCAGTTCTTC.

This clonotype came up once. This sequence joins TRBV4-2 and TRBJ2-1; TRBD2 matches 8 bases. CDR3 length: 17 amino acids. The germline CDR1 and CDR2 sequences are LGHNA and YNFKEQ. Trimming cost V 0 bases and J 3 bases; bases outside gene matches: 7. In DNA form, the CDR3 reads TGTGCCAGCAGCCAAGAAGAGGCGGGGGGCAGCTACAATGAGCAGTTCTTC. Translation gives CASSQEEAGGSYNEQFF.

This CDR3 reads CASSPGLAGPSYNEQFF. As DNA, the CDR3 is TGTGCCAGCAGCCCGGGACTAGCGGGCCCCTCCTACAATGAGCAGTTCTTC. The V call is TRBV11-2, the J call TRBJ2-1; 12 bases align to TRBD2. With V trimmed by 5 bases and J by 0 bases, 5 bases remained unmatched. This CDR3 is 17 amino acids long. Germline CDR1 SGHAT, CDR2 FQNNGV.

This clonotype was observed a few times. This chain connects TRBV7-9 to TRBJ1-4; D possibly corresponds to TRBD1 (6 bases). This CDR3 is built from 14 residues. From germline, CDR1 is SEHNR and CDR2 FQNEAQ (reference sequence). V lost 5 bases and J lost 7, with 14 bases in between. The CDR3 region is CASSHRADGEKLFF. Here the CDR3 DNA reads TGTGCCAGCAGCCACAGGGCGGATGGTGAAAAACTGTTTTTT. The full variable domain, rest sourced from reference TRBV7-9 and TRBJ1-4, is DTGVSQNPRHKITKRGQNVTFRCDPISEHNRLYWYRQTLGQGPEFLTYFQNEAQLEKSRLLSDRFSAERPKGSFSTLEIQRTEQGDSAMYLCASSHRADGEKLFFGSGTQLSVL.

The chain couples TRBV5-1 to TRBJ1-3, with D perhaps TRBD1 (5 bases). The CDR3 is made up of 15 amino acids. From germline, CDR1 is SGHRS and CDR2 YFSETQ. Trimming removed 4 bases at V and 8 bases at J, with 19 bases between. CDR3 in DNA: TGCGCCAGCAGCGTTATCCCGGGACGGGCGGACACCATATATTTT. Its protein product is CASSVIPGRADTIYF.

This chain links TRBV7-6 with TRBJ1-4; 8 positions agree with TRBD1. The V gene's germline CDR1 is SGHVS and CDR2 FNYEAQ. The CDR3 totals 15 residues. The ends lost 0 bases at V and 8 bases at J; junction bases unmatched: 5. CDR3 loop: CASSLATGEGEKLFF. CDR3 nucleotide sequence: TGTGCCAGCAGCTTAGCGACAGGGGAAGGCGAAAAACTGTTTTTT. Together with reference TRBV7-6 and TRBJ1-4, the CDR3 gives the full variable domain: GAGVSQSPRYKVTKRGQDVALRCDPISGHVSLYWYRQALGQGPEFLTYFNYEAQQDKSGLPNDRFSAERPEGSISTLTIQRTEQRDSAMYRCASSLATGEGEKLFFGSGTQLSVL.

The CDR3 is CASRSTVTYEQYV. The CDR3 DNA reads as TGTGCCAGCAGGTCCACAGTCACCTACGAGCAGTACGTC. This rearrangement joins TRBV6-5 to TRBJ2-7; D ambiguous. The V and J ends lost 6 bases and 2 bases respectively, with 11 bases between them. This CDR3 comprises 13 residues. Germline V gives CDR1 MNHEY, CDR2 SVGAGI.